The clone carrying this T cell receptor beta chain was recorded a few times. Antigen unknown. This clone may be a read error of a much larger clone one base away. Because it lacks the conserved phenylalanine or tryptophan at the end, this CDR3 is likely a read error. The sample originates from a study of T cells in Graves' hyperthyroidism and ophthalmopathy. Study-level background: It was at initial diagnosis, before any treatment, that peripheral blood was collected.

Diagnostic assessment was based on clinical symptoms, serum thyroxine and TRAb, thyroid ultrasound and orbital computed tomography. Whole-study findings and limits: Separating ophthalmopathy from stable hyperthyroidism was achieved by a 13 V-J model.

TCR beta CDR3 regions were amplified from RNA. TCR CDR3 underwent first-round RT-PCR with the HTBI primer set. TCRdb processed the multiplex PCR reads anew with MiXCR; each CDR3 protein has one entry. Of some 500,000 distinct CDR3 sequences in the sample, roughly an eighth were seen once. This CDR3 is 14 amino acids long. V lost 0 bases, J lost 4 bases, and 12 bases lay in between. Germline V gene data show CDR1 as GTSNPN and CDR2 as SVGIG (reference sequence). The receptor was isolated from a woman under 30 with Graves' hyperthyroidism. Sequences were obtained from blood. This chain uses TRBV30 with TRBJ1-2; D remains unclear. CDR3 nucleotides: TGTGCCTGGAGTGTCCAGGTCAGCTCCTATGGCTACACCCTC. As protein: CAWSVQVSSYGYTL.